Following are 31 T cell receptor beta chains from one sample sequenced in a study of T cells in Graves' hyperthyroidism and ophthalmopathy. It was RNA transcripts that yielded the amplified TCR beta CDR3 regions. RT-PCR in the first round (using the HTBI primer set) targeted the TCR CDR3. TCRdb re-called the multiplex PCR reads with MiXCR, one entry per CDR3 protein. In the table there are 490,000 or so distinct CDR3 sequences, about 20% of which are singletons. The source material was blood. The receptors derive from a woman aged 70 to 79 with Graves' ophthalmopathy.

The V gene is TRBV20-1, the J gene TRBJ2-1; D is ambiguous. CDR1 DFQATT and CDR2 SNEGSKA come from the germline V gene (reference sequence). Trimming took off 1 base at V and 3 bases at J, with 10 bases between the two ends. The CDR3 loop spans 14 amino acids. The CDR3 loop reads CSARGPTLYNEQFF. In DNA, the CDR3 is TGCAGTGCTAGAGGCCCCACTCTCTACAATGAGCAGTTCTTC.

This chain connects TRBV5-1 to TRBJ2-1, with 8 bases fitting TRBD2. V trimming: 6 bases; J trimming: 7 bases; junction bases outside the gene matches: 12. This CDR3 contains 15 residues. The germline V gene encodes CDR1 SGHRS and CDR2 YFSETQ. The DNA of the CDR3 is TGCGCCAGCACCCCCCGGGAGGTAGCGGGAAATGAGCAGTTCTTC. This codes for CASTPREVAGNEQFF.

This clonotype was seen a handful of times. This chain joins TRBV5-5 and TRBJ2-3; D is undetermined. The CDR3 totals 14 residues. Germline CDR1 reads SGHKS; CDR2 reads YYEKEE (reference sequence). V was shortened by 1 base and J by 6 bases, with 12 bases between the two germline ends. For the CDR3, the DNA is TGTGCCAGCAGCTTGTACGGAGAAGGGGATACGCAGTATTTT. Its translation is CASSLYGEGDTQYF.

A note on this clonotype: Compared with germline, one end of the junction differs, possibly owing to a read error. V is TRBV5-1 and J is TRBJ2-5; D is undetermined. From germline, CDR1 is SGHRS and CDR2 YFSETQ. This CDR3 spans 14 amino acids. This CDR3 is CASSLENRKETQYF. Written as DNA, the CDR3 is TGTGCCAGCAGCCTTGAAAACAGAAAAGAGACCCAGTACTTC. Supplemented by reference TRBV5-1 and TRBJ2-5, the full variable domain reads KAGVTQTPRYLIKTRGQQVTLSCSPISGHRSVSWYQQTPGQGLQFLFEYFSETQRNKGNFPGRFSGRQFSNSRSEMNVSTLELGDSALYLCASSLENRKETQYFGPGTRLLVL.

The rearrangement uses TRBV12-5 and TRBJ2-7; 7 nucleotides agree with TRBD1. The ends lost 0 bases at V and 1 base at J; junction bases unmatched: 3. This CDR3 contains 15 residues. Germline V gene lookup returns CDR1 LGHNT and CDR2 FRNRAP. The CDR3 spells CASGLVLRGSYEQYF. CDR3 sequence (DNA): TGTGCTAGTGGTTTGGTACTCAGGGGGTCCTACGAGCAGTACTTC.

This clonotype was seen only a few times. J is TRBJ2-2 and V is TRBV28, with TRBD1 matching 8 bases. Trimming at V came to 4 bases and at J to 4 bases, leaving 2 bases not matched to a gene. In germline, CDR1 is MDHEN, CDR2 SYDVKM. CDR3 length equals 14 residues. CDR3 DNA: TGTGCCAGCAGTTCGACAGGGGCCACCGGGGAGCTGTTTTTT. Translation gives CASSSTGATGELFF.

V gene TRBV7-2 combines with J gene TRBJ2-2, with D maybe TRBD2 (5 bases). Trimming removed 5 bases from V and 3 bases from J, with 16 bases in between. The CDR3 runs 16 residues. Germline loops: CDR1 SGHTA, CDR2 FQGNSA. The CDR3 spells CASSGVESGHTGELFF. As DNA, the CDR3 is TGTGCCAGCAGCGGGGTTGAAAGCGGTCACACCGGGGAGCTGTTTTTT.

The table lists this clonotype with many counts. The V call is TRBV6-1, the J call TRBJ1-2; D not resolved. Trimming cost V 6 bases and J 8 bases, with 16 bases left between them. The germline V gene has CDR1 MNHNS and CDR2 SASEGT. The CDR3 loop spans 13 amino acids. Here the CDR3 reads CASSQSLREGYTF. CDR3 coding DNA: TGTGCCAGCAGCCAGAGTTTAAGGGAAGGCTACACCTTC.

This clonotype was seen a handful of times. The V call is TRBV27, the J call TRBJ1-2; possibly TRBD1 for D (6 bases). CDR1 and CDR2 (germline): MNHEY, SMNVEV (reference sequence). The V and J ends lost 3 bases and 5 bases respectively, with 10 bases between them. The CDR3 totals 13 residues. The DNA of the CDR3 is TGTGCCAGCAGTTTCGGGGGGCTTTATGGCTACACCTTC. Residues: CASSFGGLYGYTF.

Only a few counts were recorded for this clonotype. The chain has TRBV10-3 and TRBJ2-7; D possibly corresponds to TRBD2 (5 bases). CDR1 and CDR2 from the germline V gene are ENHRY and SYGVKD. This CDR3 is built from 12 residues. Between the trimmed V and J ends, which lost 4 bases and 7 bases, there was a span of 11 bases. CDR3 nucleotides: TGTGCCATCAGTGGAGGGTCCTGGGAGCAGTACTTC. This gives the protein CAISGGSWEQYF.

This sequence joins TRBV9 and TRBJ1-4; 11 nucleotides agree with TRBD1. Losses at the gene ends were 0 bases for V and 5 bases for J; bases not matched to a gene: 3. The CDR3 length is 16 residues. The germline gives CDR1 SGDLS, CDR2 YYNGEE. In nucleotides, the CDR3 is TGTGCCAGCAGCGTAGCCGGGACAGGGGGGAATGAAAAACTGTTTTTT. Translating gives CASSVAGTGGNEKLFF.

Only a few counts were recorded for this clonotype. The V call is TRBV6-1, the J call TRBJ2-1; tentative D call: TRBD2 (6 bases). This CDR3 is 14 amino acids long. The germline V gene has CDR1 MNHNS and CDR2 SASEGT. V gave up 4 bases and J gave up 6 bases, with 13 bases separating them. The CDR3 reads CASSVVGGSNEQFF. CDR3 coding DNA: TGTGCCAGCAGTGTAGTCGGAGGGAGCAATGAGCAGTTCTTC.

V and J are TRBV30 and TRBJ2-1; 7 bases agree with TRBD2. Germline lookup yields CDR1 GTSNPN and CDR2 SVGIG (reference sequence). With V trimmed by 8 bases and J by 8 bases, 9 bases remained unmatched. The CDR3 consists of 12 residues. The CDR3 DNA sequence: TGTGCCGTGGACGCGGGAGACGATGAGCAGTTCTTC. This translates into CAVDAGDDEQFF.

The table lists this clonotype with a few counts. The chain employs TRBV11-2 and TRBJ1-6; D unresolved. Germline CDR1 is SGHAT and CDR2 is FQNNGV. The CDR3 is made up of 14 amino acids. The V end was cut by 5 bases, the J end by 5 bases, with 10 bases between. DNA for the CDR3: TGTGCCAGCAGCCGTTCGGGGAATAATTCACCCCTCCACTTT. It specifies CASSRSGNNSPLHF.

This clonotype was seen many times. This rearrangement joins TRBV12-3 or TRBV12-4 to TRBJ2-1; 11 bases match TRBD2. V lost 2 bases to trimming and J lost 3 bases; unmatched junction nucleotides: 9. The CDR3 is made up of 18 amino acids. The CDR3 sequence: CASSLRLAGRRDYNEQFF. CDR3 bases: TGTGCCAGCAGTTTACGACTAGCGGGACGTAGGGACTACAATGAGCAGTTCTTC.

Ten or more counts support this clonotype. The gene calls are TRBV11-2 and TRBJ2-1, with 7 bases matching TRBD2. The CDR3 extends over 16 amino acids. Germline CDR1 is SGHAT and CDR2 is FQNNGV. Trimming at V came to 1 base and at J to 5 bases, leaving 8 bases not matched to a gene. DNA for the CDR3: TGTGCCAGCAGCTTAGGGCGGGCTAGCGGCCACAATGAGCAGTTCTTC. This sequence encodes CASSLGRASGHNEQFF.

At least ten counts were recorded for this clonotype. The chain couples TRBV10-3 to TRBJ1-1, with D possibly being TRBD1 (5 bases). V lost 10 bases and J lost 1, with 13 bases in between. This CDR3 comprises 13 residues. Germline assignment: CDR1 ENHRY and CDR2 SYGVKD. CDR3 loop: CATVDTANTEAFF. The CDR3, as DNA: TGTGCCACCGTGGACACGGCGAACACTGAAGCTTTCTTT.

CDR3 residues: CASGSRTGGSVNYGYTF. CDR3 bases: TGTGCTAGTGGTTCAAGGACAGGGGGTAGTGTTAACTATGGCTACACCTTC. The rearrangement uses TRBV12-5 and TRBJ1-2; 10 bases match TRBD1. With V trimmed by 4 bases and J by 1 base, 9 bases remained unmatched. Looked up from germline, CDR1 is LGHNT and CDR2 is FRNRAP. This CDR3 has 17 amino acids. Using reference TRBV12-5 and TRBJ1-2 for the parts outside the CDR3, the full variable domain is DARVTQTPRHKVTEMGQEVTMRCQPILGHNTVFWYRQTMMQGLELLAYFRNRAPLDDSGMPKDRFSAEMPDATLATLKIQPSEPRDSAVYFCASGSRTGGSVNYGYTFGSGTRLTVV.

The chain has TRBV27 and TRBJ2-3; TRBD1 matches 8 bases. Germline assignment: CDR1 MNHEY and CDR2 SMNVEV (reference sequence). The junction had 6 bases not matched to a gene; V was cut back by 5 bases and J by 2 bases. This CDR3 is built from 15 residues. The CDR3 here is CASSPDRATTDTQYF. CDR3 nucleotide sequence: TGTGCCAGCAGTCCGGACAGGGCAACCACAGATACGCAGTATTTT.

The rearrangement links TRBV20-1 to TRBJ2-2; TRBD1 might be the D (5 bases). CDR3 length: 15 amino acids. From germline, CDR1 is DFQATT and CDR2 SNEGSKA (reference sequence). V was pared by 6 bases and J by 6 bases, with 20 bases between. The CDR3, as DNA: TGCAGTGCCGAAGACAGCTTCCTAAGAGCCGGGGAGCTGTTTTTT. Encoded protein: CSAEDSFLRAGELFF.

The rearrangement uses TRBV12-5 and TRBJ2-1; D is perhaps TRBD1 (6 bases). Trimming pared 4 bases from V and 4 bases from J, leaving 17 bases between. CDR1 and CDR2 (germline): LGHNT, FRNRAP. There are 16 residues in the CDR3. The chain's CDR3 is CASGSSSRQGYNEQFF. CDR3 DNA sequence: TGTGCTAGTGGTTCGTCTTCCCGGCAGGGGTACAATGAGCAGTTCTTC.

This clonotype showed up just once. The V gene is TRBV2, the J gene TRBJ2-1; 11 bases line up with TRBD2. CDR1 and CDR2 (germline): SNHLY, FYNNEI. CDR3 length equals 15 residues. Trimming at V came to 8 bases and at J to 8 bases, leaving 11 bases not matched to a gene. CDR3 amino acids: CASSSRLAGIDEQFF. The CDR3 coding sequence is TGTGCCAGCTCATCCCGACTAGCGGGAATAGATGAGCAGTTCTTC.

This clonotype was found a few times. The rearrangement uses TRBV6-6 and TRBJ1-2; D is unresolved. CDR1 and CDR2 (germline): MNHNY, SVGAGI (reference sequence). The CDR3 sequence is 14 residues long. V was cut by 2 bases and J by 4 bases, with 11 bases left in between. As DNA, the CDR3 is TGTGCCAGCAGTTACACGACTGACCGCTATGGCTACACCTTC. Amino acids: CASSYTTDRYGYTF.

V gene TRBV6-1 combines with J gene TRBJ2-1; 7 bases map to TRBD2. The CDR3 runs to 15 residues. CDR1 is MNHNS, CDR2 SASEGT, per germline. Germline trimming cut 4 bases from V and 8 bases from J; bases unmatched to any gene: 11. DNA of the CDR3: TGTGCCAGCAGTGGCGGGAGTGGAGTGGCGGATGAGCAGTTCTTC. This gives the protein CASSGGSGVADEQFF.

This CDR3 reads CASSIRASGSHSYEQYF. The DNA for the CDR3 is TGTGCCAGTAGTATACGGGCTAGCGGGAGCCACTCCTACGAGCAGTACTTC. This chain connects TRBV19 to TRBJ2-7, with 10 bases that match TRBD2. V was pared by 2 bases and J by 0 bases, with 7 bases of the junction left unmatched. CDR1 and CDR2 (germline): LNHDA, SQIVND (reference sequence). This CDR3 comprises 17 residues.

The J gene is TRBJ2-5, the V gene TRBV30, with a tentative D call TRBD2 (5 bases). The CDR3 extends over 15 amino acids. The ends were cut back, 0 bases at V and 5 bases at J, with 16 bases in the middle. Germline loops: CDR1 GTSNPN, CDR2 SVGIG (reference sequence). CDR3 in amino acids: CAWSVGGGNRETQYF. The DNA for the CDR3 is TGTGCCTGGAGTGTAGGAGGTGGGAATCGGGAGACCCAGTACTTC.

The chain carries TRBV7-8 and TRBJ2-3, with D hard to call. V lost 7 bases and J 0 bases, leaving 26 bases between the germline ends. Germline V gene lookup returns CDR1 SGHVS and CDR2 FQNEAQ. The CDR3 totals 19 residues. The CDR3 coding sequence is TGTGCCAGCACGGCTCAGCCGCCTTTCGGGTTTACTAGCACAGATACGCAGTATTTT. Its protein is CASTAQPPFGFTSTDTQYF.

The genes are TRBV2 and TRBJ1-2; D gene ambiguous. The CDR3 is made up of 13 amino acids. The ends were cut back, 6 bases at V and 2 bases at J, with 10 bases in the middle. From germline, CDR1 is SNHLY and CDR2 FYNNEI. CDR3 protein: CASRQTGNYGYTF. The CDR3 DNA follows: TGTGCCAGCAGGCAGACTGGGAACTATGGCTACACCTTC.

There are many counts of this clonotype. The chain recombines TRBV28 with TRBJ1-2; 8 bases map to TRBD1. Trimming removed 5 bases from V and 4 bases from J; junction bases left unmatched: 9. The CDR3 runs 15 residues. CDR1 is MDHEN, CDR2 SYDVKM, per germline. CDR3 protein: CASSPGQGATYGYTF. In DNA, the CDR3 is TGTGCCAGCAGTCCTGGACAGGGCGCTACCTATGGCTACACCTTC.

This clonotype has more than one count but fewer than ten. In nucleotides, the CDR3 is TGTGCCAGCAGTAGAAGGACGGGAATCTCCTACAATGAGCAGTTCTTC. As protein: CASSRRTGISYNEQFF. V gene TRBV27 combines with J gene TRBJ2-1; D possibly corresponds to TRBD2 (5 bases). The germline CDR1 and CDR2 sequences are MNHEY and SMNVEV (reference sequence). The ends were cut back, 5 bases at V and 0 bases at J, with 14 bases in the middle. The CDR3 length is 16 residues.

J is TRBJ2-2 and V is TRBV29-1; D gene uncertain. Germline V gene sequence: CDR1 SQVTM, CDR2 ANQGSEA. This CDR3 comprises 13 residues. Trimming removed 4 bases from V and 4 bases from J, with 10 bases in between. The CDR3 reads CSVAERATGELFF. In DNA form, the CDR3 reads TGCAGCGTTGCCGAAAGGGCCACCGGGGAGCTGTTTTTT.